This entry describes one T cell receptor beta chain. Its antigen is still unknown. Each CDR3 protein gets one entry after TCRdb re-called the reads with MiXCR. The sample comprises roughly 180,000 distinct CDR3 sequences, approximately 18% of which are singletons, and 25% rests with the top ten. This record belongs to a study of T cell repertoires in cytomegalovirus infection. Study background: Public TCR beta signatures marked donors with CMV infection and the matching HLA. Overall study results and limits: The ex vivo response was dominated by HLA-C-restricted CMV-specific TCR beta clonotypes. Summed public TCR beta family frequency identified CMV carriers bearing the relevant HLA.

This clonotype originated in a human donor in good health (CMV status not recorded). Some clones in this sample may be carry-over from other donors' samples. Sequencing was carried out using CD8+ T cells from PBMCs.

CDR3 DNA sequence: TGTGCCATCAGTGATACAGGGAGGGAGCAGTTCTTC. Residues: CAISDTGREQFF. The rearrangement uses TRBV10-3 and TRBJ2-1; D is possibly TRBD1 or TRBD2 (6 bases each). CDR1 and CDR2 from the germline V gene are ENHRY and SYGVKD. V was shortened by 3 bases and J by 10 bases, with 10 bases between the two germline ends. The CDR3 covers 12 residues.